This T cell receptor (beta chain) comes out of a study of cytomegalovirus exposure and HLA in healthy donors. General study points: A few V segments could not be told apart, such as TRBV6-2 and TRBV6-3, and were left out. According to the study, 160 or so TCR beta chains were cytomegalovirus-associated.

Germline values: CDR1 SGDLS, CDR2 YYNGEE. This CDR3 has 16 residues. V gave up 4 bases and J gave up 1 base; unmatched junction bases: 5. Primers for the PCR totalled 60 Vbeta and 13 Jbeta. Clones were read by immunoSEQ multiplex PCR, and TCRdb kept only the in-frame ones, dropping some. The sample records approximately 83,000 clones, 80% being singletons. In this sample, this clone turned up a few times. No antigen is known for it. The receptor's source is a man younger than 30 in good health and CMV-seronegative. The sample taken for sequencing was PBMCs. This chain links TRBV9 with TRBJ2-2, with 9 bases matching TRBD2. The CDR3 protein is CASSPRLAENTGELFF. CDR3 in DNA: TGTGCCAGCAGCCCCCGACTAGCGGAGAACACCGGGGAGCTGTTTTTT.